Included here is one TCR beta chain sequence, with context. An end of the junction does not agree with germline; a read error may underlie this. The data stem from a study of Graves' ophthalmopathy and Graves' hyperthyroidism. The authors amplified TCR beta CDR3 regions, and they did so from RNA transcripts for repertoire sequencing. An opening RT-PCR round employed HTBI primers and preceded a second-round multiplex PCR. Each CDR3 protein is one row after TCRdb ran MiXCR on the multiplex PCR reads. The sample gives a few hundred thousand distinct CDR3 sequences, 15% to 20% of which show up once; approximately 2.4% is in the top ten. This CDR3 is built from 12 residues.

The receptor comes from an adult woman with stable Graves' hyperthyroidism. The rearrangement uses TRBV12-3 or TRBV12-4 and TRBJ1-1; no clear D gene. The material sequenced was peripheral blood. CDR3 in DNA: TGTGCCAGCAATTTAGGAAACACTGAAGCTTTCTTT. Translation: CASNLGNTEAFF.